Following are 18 T cell receptor beta chains from one sample sequenced in a study of blood T cell repertoires in COVID-19. Sequencing was performed with immunoSEQ multiplex PCR; in TCRdb, only in-frame clones are kept and a portion is missing. The table lists 180,000 or so clones, more than 85% of them singletons. The sample consisted of peripheral blood. These receptors all stem from a man younger than 35 with acute or convalescent COVID-19.

This clone was recorded only once. The chain recombines TRBV5-5 with TRBJ1-1; D gene ambiguous. This CDR3 spans 14 amino acids. With 1 base removed from V and 1 base from J, the gap between germline ends came to 8 bases. The germline V gene has CDR1 SGHKS and CDR2 YYEKEE (reference sequence). The CDR3 loop is CASSLRGGNTEAFF. In DNA, the CDR3 is TGTGCCAGCAGCTTGCGGGGAGGGAACACTGAAGCTTTCTTT.

This clone was found a few times. This chain connects TRBV5-1 to TRBJ1-1, with 12 bases identical to TRBD1. Germline V CDR1 and CDR2: SGHRS, YFSETQ. CDR3 size: 18 residues. With 9 bases clipped from V and 1 base from J, the junction kept 16 bases outside the gene matches. CDR3 in DNA: TGCGCCACCTCCTATACCGGGACAGGGGGCGTCGGGAACACTGAAGCTTTCTTT. As protein: CATSYTGTGGVGNTEAFF.

V usage is TRBV2 and J usage is TRBJ2-4; 7 bases are shared with TRBD2. CDR1 and CDR2 from the germline V gene are SNHLY and FYNNEI. The trim removed 7 bases at V and 2 bases at J, leaving 5 bases unmatched. This CDR3 region has 14 residues. The CDR3 DNA is TGTGCCAGCACCCCCGGGAGGACCAAAAACATTCAGTACTTC. It is translated as CASTPGRTKNIQYF.

This chain connects TRBV2 to TRBJ1-5, with D unresolved. The CDR3 is 14 residues long. Germline V gene sequence: CDR1 SNHLY, CDR2 FYNNEI. Trimming removed 3 bases from V and 2 bases from J, with 8 bases in between. The CDR3: CASSDRRGNQPQHF. CDR3 DNA: TGTGCCAGCAGTGACCGACGGGGCAATCAGCCCCAGCATTTT.

This rearrangement joins TRBV15 to TRBJ1-2, with 7 bases aligning to TRBD1. The CDR3 sequence is 14 residues long. Germline CDR1 reads LNHNV; CDR2 reads YYDKDF (reference sequence). Trimming at V came to 3 bases and at J to 8 bases, leaving 9 bases not matched to a gene. The DNA of the CDR3 is TGTGCCACCAGCAGTGCCCAGACAGGGAAGGGCTACACCTTC. This gives the protein CATSSAQTGKGYTF.

V is TRBV19 and J is TRBJ1-2; 8 positions match TRBD1. V shed 6 bases and J 5 bases; nucleotides not matched to a gene: 14. CDR1 LNHDA and CDR2 SQIVND come from the germline V gene (reference sequence). The CDR3 extends over 16 amino acids. CDR3 coding DNA: TGTGCCAGTAGGATGACAGGGGCGTTGGGTCGTTATGGCTACACCTTC. Protein sequence: CASRMTGALGRYGYTF.

CDR3 nucleotides: TGTGCCAGCAGCCTCAAGGGGTATGGTCAGCCCCAGCATTTT. It yields the protein CASSLKGYGQPQHF. The chain links TRBV11-2 to TRBJ1-5, with a tentative D call TRBD1 (5 bases). Germline CDR1 SGHAT, CDR2 FQNNGV. The V end was cut by 5 bases, the J end by 6 bases, with 14 bases between. The CDR3 runs 14 residues.

The V and J genes are TRBV12-3 or TRBV12-4 and TRBJ1-5; D unclear. Trimming pared 7 bases from V and 3 bases from J, leaving 7 bases between. CDR3 length equals 12 residues. The CDR3 sequence: CASTRNNQPQHF. CDR3 sequence (DNA): TGTGCCAGCACCAGGAACAATCAGCCCCAGCATTTT.

The rearrangement uses TRBV11-3 and TRBJ1-2, with 10 bases that match TRBD1. The CDR3 is 19 amino acids. V dropped 3 bases and J dropped 2; count of bases not matched to a gene: 15. Germline V gene data show CDR1 as SGHNT and CDR2 as YENEEA. The CDR3 region is CASSFVTKGQGSENYGYTF. For the CDR3, the DNA is TGTGCCAGCAGCTTCGTCACAAAGGGACAGGGGAGTGAGAACTATGGCTACACCTTC.

The CDR3 DNA reads as TGTGCCAGTACACAGGGCCCTACGAACAATGAGCAGTTCTTC. Translation gives CASTQGPTNNEQFF. The genes are TRBV19 and TRBJ2-1; maybe TRBD1 (6 bases). With 7 bases removed from V and 5 bases from J, the gap between germline ends came to 15 bases. The CDR3 contains 14 residues. CDR1 and CDR2 from the germline V gene are LNHDA and SQIVND (reference sequence).

V and J are TRBV30 and TRBJ1-3; TRBD1 is a possible D gene (6 bases). Germline loops: CDR1 GTSNPN, CDR2 SVGIG (reference sequence). Trimming shortened V by 3 bases and J by 0 bases, and 9 bases separated the two germline ends. The CDR3 length is 14 residues. This chain's CDR3 is CAWSTGTSGNTIYF. For the CDR3, the DNA is TGTGCCTGGAGCACAGGGACCTCTGGAAACACCATATATTTT.

The chain joins TRBV24-1 to TRBJ2-6, with D possibly being TRBD1 (5 bases). The CDR3 sequence is 15 residues long. Germline lookup yields CDR1 KGHDR and CDR2 SFDVKD. V was shortened by 4 bases and J by 4 bases, with 10 bases between the two germline ends. CDR3 loop: CATSDRTPGANVLTF. In DNA, the CDR3 is TGTGCCACCAGTGACAGGACACCCGGGGCCAACGTCCTGACTTTC.

The chain recombines TRBV28 with TRBJ1-4; 8 nucleotides align to TRBD1. CDR1 is MDHEN, CDR2 SYDVKM, per germline. V lost 11 bases and J lost 11; bases outside the gene matches: 16. The CDR3 length is 14 residues. The CDR3, as DNA: TGTGCCTCTATGGGGGCAGGGGGCGGGTGGAAACTGTTTTTT. Its protein is CASMGAGGGWKLFF.

The chain joins TRBV7-2 to TRBJ1-2, with D perhaps matching TRBD1 (6 bases). Trimming removed 1 base from V and 4 bases from J, with 16 bases in between. This CDR3 has 16 amino acids. CDR1 and CDR2 (germline): SGHTA, FQGNSA. CDR3 DNA: TGTGCCAGCAGCTTAGACCCCCAGGGGAGTGGCTATGGCTACACCTTC. Its protein product is CASSLDPQGSGYGYTF.

The V gene is TRBV7-8, the J gene TRBJ1-1, with D uncertain. CDR3 length equals 13 residues. The V gene lost 4 bases and the J gene lost 0 bases, with 6 bases spanning the gap. Germline loops: CDR1 SGHVS, CDR2 FQNEAQ. The CDR3 spells CASSSSLNTEAFF. CDR3 sequence (DNA): TGTGCCAGCAGCTCGAGCCTGAACACTGAAGCTTTCTTT. Together with reference TRBV7-8 and TRBJ1-1, the CDR3 gives the full variable domain: GAGVSQSPRYKVAKRGQDVALRCDPISGHVSLFWYQQALGQGPEFLTYFQNEAQLDKSGLPSDRFFAERPEGSVSTLKIQRTQQEDSAVYLCASSSSLNTEAFFGQGTRLTVV.

This clone has just one count. V gene TRBV5-1 combines with J gene TRBJ1-3, with no clear D. This CDR3 is built from 16 residues. Germline assignment: CDR1 SGHRS and CDR2 YFSETQ. V was trimmed by 0 bases and J by 0 bases, leaving 10 bases between them. DNA of the CDR3: TGCGCCAGCAGCTTGGACAATGCAGGCTCTGGAAACACCATATATTTT. This encodes CASSLDNAGSGNTIYF.

This chain connects TRBV6-5 to TRBJ1-2; weak D call: TRBD1 (6 bases). The V end was cut by 6 bases, the J end by 2 bases, with 13 bases between. This CDR3 contains 14 residues. Germline V gene data show CDR1 as MNHEY and CDR2 as SVGAGI. The CDR3 DNA follows: TGTGCCAGCAGACGGGACGGACAGAACTATGGCTACACCTTC. This gives the protein CASRRDGQNYGYTF.

This rearrangement joins TRBV5-1 to TRBJ2-3; D gene ambiguous. V was shortened by 4 bases and J by 1 base, with 10 bases between the two germline ends. Germline values: CDR1 SGHRS, CDR2 YFSETQ. The CDR3 loop spans 14 amino acids. CDR3 residues: CASSPWLGTDTQYF. DNA for the CDR3: TGCGCCAGCAGCCCTTGGTTAGGCACAGATACGCAGTATTTT.